This is a list of T cell receptor beta chains from one sample in a study of blood T cell repertoires in COVID-19. Profiling relied on immunoSEQ multiplex PCR, and the TCRdb table lists in-frame clones only, not all of them. The table has hundreds of thousands of clones, about 88% seen once. The sequencing sample was made of peripheral blood. The receptors here all came from a man between 18 and 35 years old with COVID-19, enrolled during active disease. The CDR3 runs from the conserved cysteine through the conserved F or W. Each record gives: J gene, D gene, V gene, clone size, CDR3 protein, CDR3 DNA. D genes are given only for firm matches. Expanded clones get a size class; other rows say once, few or many, or leave the size out.

TRBJ2-3 . TRBV19 . CASSRSRGDTQYF TGTGCCAGTAGTAGGTCGAGAGGGGATACGCAGTATTTT
TRBJ2-5 TRBD2 TRBV5-1 . CASSRREGRAETQYF TGCGCCAGCAGCAGACGGGAGGGCCGGGCCGAGACCCAGTACTTC
TRBJ1-1 . TRBV5-4 . CASSKGTEAFF TGTGCCAGCAGCAAGGGGACTGAAGCTTTCTTT
TRBJ1-5 TRBD1 TRBV9 few CASSVVGGGNQPQHF TGTGCCAGCAGCGTAGTAGGGGGCGGCAATCAGCCCCAGCATTTT
TRBJ1-1 . TRBV19 . CASSGLVSTEAFF TGTGCCAGTAGTGGGCTGGTGAGCACTGAAGCTTTCTTT
TRBJ1-2 TRBD1 TRBV5-8 . CASSLVFDRGTYGYTF TGTGCCAGCAGCTTGGTGTTTGACAGGGGGACCTATGGCTACACCTTC
TRBJ1-1 . TRBV15 . CATSRGPEGEAFF TGTGCCACCAGCAGAGGGCCGGAGGGTGAAGCTTTCTTT
TRBJ2-7 . TRBV10-1 . CASSWQILYEQYF TGCGCCAGCAGTTGGCAGATCCTCTACGAGCAGTACTTC
TRBJ2-5 TRBD2 TRBV18 . CASSTIASGTFQETQYF TGTGCCAGCTCCACCATAGCTAGCGGGACCTTCCAAGAGACCCAGTACTTC
TRBJ2-7 TRBD1 TRBV27 . CASSATTGSREQYF TGTGCCAGCAGTGCAACGACAGGGTCTCGGGAGCAGTACTTC
TRBJ1-2 . TRBV14 few CASSQDMGGSGYTF TGTGCCAGCAGCCAAGATATGGGGGGGTCGGGCTACACCTTC
TRBJ2-3 TRBD2 TRBV14 . CASSRRTSGDTQYF TGTGCCAGCAGCCGACGGACTAGCGGAGATACGCAGTATTTT
TRBJ1-1 TRBD1 TRBV6-6 . CASSYSRGDRDTEAFF TGTGCCAGCAGTTACTCGAGAGGGGACAGGGACACTGAAGCTTTCTTT
TRBJ2-1 TRBD1 TRBV19 . CASRATGVTYNEQFF TGTGCCAGTAGGGCGACAGGGGTTACCTACAATGAGCAGTTCTTC
TRBJ2-7 TRBD1 TRBV24-1 . CATSDSGTGFYEQYF TGTGCCACCAGTGATTCCGGGACAGGGTTCTACGAGCAGTACTTC
TRBJ2-1 . TRBV5-1 few CASSPTLANNEQFF TGCGCCAGCAGCCCAACACTAGCTAACAATGAGCAGTTCTTC
TRBJ1-5 . TRBV10-3 once CAISDTGNNQPQHF TGTGCCATCAGTGATACAGGCAACAATCAGCCCCAGCATTTT
TRBJ1-2 . TRBV5-6 . CASSSTDYGYTF TGTGCCAGCAGCTCAACTGACTATGGCTACACCTTC
TRBJ1-2 . TRBV11-2 few CASSLGGNYGYTF TGTGCCAGCAGCCTAGGCGGAAACTATGGCTACACCTTC
TRBJ2-7 TRBD2 TRBV4-1 once CASSQERGGDEQYF TGCGCCAGCAGCCAAGAACGGGGGGGCGATGAGCAGTACTTC
TRBJ2-7 TRBD2 TRBV5-4 once CASSLAKLAGEVDEQYF TGTGCCAGCAGCTTGGCTAAACTAGCGGGGGAGGTAGACGAGCAGTACTTC
TRBJ1-3 . TRBV7-9 . CASSAIRLAHTIYF TGTGCCAGCAGCGCAATAAGATTAGCCCACACCATATATTTT
TRBJ1-5 . TRBV6-5 . CASSARFNQPQHF TGTGCCAGTAGCGCCAGGTTTAATCAGCCCCAGCATTTT
TRBJ2-1 TRBD1 TRBV5-4 . CASSRDRGNEQFF TGTGCCAGCAGCAGGGACAGGGGAAATGAGCAGTTCTTC
TRBJ2-1 . TRBV29-1 once CSVAGYKSPGDEQFF TGCAGCGTTGCTGGATATAAATCCCCCGGAGATGAGCAGTTCTTC
TRBJ2-5 TRBD1 TRBV4-1 . CASTLGQGQETQYF TGCGCCAGCACCCTAGGACAGGGGCAAGAGACCCAGTACTTC
TRBJ2-1 TRBD1 TRBV4-1 . CASSGTGLYEQFF TGCGCCAGCAGCGGGACAGGATTGTATGAGCAGTTCTTC
TRBJ1-2 . TRBV7-9 . CASFSPLGTVRYGYTF TGTGCCAGCTTCTCGCCCCTGGGGACTGTTCGCTATGGCTACACCTTC
TRBJ2-1 TRBD2 TRBV27 many CASGGDGTYNEQFF TGTGCCAGTGGGGGGGACGGTACCTACAATGAGCAGTTCTTC
TRBJ2-1 TRBD2 TRBV5-4 . CASSRATSGIPYEQFF TGTGCCAGCAGCCGTGCCACTAGCGGGATTCCCTATGAGCAGTTCTTC
TRBJ1-1 . TRBV5-1 once CASSYGGRLGELEAFF TGCGCCAGCAGCTACGGGGGGCGCCTAGGGGAACTTGAAGCTTTCTTT
TRBJ2-1 TRBD1 TRBV7-7 . CASSEPGAGGSYNEQFF TGTGCTAGCAGCGAGCCCGGGGCAGGGGGCTCCTACAATGAGCAGTTCTTC
TRBJ2-7 . TRBV24-1 . CATSGSASEEQYF TGTGCCACCAGTGGCAGTGCTAGCGAAGAGCAGTACTTC
TRBJ1-1 . TRBV2 . CASSGTATEAFF TGTGCCAGCAGTGGGACAGCCACTGAAGCTTTCTTT
TRBJ2-4 . TRBV6-5 . CASSPVGLDIQYF TGTGCCAGCAGCCCCGTCGGGTTGGACATTCAGTACTTC
TRBJ2-5 . TRBV18 . CASSQQGGETQYF TGTGCCAGCTCACAGCAGGGTGGAGAGACCCAGTACTTC
TRBJ2-1 . TRBV4-1 . CASRHDSLLGEQFF TGCGCCAGCCGCCATGACTCATTACTAGGAGAGCAGTTCTTC
TRBJ2-7 . TRBV6-5 . CASSLTGHFYEQYF TGTGCCAGCAGTCTTACAGGGCATTTCTACGAGCAGTACTTC
TRBJ1-6 . TRBV6-1 . CASSEVVGRVYSPLHF TGTGCCAGCAGTGAAGTCGTTGGGAGGGTTTACTCACCCCTCCACTTT
TRBJ2-1 . TRBV3-1/TRBV3-2 . CASSLAGRGGEQFF TGTGCCAGCAGCCTAGCGGGCAGGGGCGGTGAGCAGTTCTTC